The following is a T cell receptor (beta chain) sequence with its context. This sample was taken from a study of blood T cell repertoires in COVID-19. TCRdb keeps only in-frame clones here, not all; method: immunoSEQ multiplex PCR. The data show about 330,000 clones, with approximately 82% seen just once and 1.2% held by the top ten. This CDR3 is 16 amino acids long. Germline CDR1 and CDR2: SGHTA and FQGNSA. The V and J ends lost 0 bases and 1 base, in that order; junction bases with no gene match: 4. This receptor was taken from a woman in her forties or fifties with acute or convalescent COVID-19. The chain links TRBV7-2 to TRBJ1-1, with 8 bases fitting TRBD1. The sample comprised peripheral blood. In nucleotides, the CDR3 is TGTGCCAGCAGCTTAGCGTCCGGGACAGGGAACACTGAAGCTTTCTTT. It encodes CASSLASGTGNTEAFF.